This T cell receptor beta chain appears in the sequencing data of a study of T cells in Graves' hyperthyroidism and ophthalmopathy. RNA transcripts yielded amplified TCR beta CDR3 regions. When the TCR CDR3 underwent first-round RT-PCR, the HTBI primer set was used. TCRdb analysed the multiplex PCR reads with MiXCR anew, one entry per CDR3 protein. The sample has hundreds of thousands of distinct CDR3 sequences; about 15% are singletons. Study-level results: Blood also contained most expanded thyroid clonotypes above 0.001.

This clonotype was detected many times. Its antigen is not identified. This CDR3 has 15 residues. Germline V gene sequence: CDR1 LGHDT, CDR2 YNNKEL (reference sequence). Trimming left V 3 bases short and J 0 bases short, with 9 bases between. Any patient presenting with uncontrolled infection, other autoimmune disease, pregnancy or lactation was left out. The source is a woman aged 18-29 years with Graves' hyperthyroidism. This chain links TRBV3-1 with TRBJ2-4; perhaps TRBD2 as D (5 bases). The sequenced material came from blood. The chain's CDR3 is CASSHGVLAKNIQYF. CDR3 DNA sequence: TGTGCCAGCAGCCACGGGGTACTAGCCAAAAACATTCAGTACTTC. The full variable domain, in which reference TRBV3-1 and TRBJ2-4 provide the parts outside the CDR3, is DTAVSQTPKYLVTQMGNDKSIKCEQNLGHDTMYWYKQDSKKFLKIMFSYNNKELIINETVPNRFSPKSPDKAHLNLHINSLELGDSAVYFCASSHGVLAKNIQYFGAGTRLSVL.